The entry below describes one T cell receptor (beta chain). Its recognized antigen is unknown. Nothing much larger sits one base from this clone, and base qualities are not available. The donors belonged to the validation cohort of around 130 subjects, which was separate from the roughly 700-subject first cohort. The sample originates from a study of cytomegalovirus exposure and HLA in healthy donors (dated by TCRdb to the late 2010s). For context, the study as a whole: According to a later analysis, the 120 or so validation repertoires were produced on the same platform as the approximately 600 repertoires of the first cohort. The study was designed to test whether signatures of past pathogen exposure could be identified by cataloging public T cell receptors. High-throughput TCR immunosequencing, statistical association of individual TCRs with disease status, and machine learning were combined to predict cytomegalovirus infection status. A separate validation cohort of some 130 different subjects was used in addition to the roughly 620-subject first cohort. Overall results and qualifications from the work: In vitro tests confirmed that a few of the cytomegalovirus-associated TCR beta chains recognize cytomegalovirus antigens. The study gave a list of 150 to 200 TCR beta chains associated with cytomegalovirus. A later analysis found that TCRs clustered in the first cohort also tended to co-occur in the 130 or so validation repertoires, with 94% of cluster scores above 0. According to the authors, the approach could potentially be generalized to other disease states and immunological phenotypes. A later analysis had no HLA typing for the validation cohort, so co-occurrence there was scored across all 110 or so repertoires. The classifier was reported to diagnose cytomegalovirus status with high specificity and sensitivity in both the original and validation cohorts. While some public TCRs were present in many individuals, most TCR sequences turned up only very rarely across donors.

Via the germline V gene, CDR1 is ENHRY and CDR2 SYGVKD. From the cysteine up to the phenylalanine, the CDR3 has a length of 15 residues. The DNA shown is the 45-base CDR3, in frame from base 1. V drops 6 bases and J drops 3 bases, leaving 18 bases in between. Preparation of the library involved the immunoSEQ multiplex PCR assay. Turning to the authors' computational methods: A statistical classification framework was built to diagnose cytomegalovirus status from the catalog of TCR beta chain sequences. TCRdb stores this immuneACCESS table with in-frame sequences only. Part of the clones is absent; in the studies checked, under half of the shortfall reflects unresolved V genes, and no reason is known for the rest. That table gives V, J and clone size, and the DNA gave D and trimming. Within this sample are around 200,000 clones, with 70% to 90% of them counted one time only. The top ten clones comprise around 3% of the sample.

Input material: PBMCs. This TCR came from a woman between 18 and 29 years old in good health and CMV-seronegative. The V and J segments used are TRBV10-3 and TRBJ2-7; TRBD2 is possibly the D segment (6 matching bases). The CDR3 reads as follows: CAIRPDGRGGYEQYF. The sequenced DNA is TGTGCCATCAGGCCGGATGGGCGGGGCGGCTACGAGCAGTACTTC.